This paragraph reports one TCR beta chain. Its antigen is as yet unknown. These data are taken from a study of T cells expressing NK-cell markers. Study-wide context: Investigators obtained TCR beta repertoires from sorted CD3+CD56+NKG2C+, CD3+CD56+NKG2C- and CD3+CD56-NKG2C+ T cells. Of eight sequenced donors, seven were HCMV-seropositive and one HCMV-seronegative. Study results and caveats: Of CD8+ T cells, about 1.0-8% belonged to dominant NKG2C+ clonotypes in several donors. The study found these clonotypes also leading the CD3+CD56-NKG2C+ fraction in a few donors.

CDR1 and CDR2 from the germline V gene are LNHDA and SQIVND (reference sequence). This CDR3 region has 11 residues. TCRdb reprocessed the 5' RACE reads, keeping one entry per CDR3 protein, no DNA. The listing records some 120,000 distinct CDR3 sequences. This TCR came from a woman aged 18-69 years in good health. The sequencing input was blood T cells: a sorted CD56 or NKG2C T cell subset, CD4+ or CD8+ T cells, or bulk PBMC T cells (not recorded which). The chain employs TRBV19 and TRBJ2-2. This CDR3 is CASTYPGELFF.